This TCR beta chain is from a study of cytomegalovirus exposure and HLA in healthy donors. In the PCR, 60 Vbeta and 13 Jbeta primers were used. TCRdb keeps only in-frame clones here, not all; method: immunoSEQ multiplex PCR. The sample records approximately 200,000 clones, around 81% being singletons. This clonotype was sampled from a woman under 30 in good health and CMV-seropositive. Sequencing used PBMCs.

The CDR3 DNA follows: TGCAGCATGTTAGACAGGGGGCTCCCGGGGACCCAGTACTTC. Protein product: CSMLDRGLPGTQYF. This sequence joins TRBV29-1 and TRBJ2-5; TRBD1 matches 10 bases. V dropped 8 bases and J dropped 7; count of bases not matched to a gene: 13. Germline CDR1 is SQVTM and CDR2 is ANQGSEA. This CDR3 has 14 amino acids.